Listed below are T cell receptor beta chains from one sample, sequenced in a study of T cell responses to AZD1222 COVID-19 vaccine. Generated by immunoSEQ multiplex PCR, the TCRdb table keeps only in-frame clones and is missing some. The table includes 90,000 to 100,000 clones, 65% to 85% detected once. Sequenced material: peripheral blood, taken 28 days after the second AZD1222 dose. These receptors all stem from an adult who received the AZD1222 COVID-19 vaccine. CDR3s include the opening cysteine and the closing phenylalanine or tryptophan. D genes are given only for firm matches. Clone size appears in some rows only: once, few, many, or a class for an expanded clone.

CDR3nt	CDR3aa	d_gene	v_gene	abundance	j_gene
TGTGCCAGTAGTGACCGATGGCAGCGGGGGACCGGGGAGCTGTTTTTT	CASSDRWQRGTGELFF	TRBD2	TRBV19	NA	TRBJ2-2
TGTGCCAGCAGCGTAGAACCCAACAATCAGCCCCAGCATTTT	CASSVEPNNQPQHF	NA	TRBV9	NA	TRBJ1-5
TGTGCCAACCCCTTGGGAGAGGAGGTTGGTACAGATACGCAGTATTTT	CANPLGEEVGTDTQYF	NA	TRBV5-8	NA	TRBJ2-3
TGCGCCAGCAGCTTGGCCTCAGCGGGGGCCTTTGGGACCCAGTACTTC	CASSLASAGAFGTQYF	TRBD2	TRBV5-1	NA	TRBJ2-5
TGTGCCAGCACCCCACAAGTACACTATGGCTACACCTTC	CASTPQVHYGYTF	NA	TRBV11-2	NA	TRBJ1-2
TGTGCCAGCAGCTTAAGGCAAAACACCGGGGAGCTGTTTTTT	CASSLRQNTGELFF	NA	TRBV7-2	NA	TRBJ2-2
TGTGCCAGCAGTGTGGATGGGGACAGCTCCTACGAGCAGTACTTC	CASSVDGDSSYEQYF	TRBD1	TRBV2	NA	TRBJ2-7
TGTGCCAGCAGCCAAGGAACCAGGGCGGTTCAAGAGACCCAGTACTTC	CASSQGTRAVQETQYF	NA	TRBV3-1/TRBV3-2	NA	TRBJ2-5
TGTGCCAGTAGTGCTCAGGGTTTAGGGGGAGAGACCCAGTACTTC	CASSAQGLGGETQYF	NA	TRBV19	NA	TRBJ2-5
TGTGCCAGCGGGGGACTAGCGGGAGAGGGTGTCACAGATACGCAGTATTTT	CASGGLAGEGVTDTQYF	TRBD2	TRBV27	NA	TRBJ2-3
TGTGCCAGTAGTTCGGTGAGTCCCCATCAGCCCCAGCATTTT	CASSSVSPHQPQHF	NA	TRBV19	few	TRBJ1-5
TGTGCCAGCTCAAGGCAGGTTGGGGACACTGAAGCTTTCTTT	CASSRQVGDTEAFF	NA	TRBV18	NA	TRBJ1-1
TGTGCCAGCAGTCCCCAACAGGGGGGAGGCTCCTATAATTCACCCCTCCACTTT	CASSPQQGGGSYNSPLHF	TRBD1	TRBV27	NA	TRBJ1-6
TGTGCCAGCAGTTACGCCACAGGGGAAAATGAAAAACTGTTTTTT	CASSYATGENEKLFF	TRBD1	TRBV6-5	NA	TRBJ1-4
TGTGCCATCAGTGAGTCACGACGGGGGACGGACAATGAGCAGTTCTTC	CAISESRRGTDNEQFF	NA	TRBV10-3	NA	TRBJ2-1
TGCAGCGTTGAGGAACCGACTGGGGCCAACGTCCTGACTTTC	CSVEEPTGANVLTF	NA	TRBV29-1	NA	TRBJ2-6
TGTGCTAGTGGTACCCACCGCTATGGCTACACCTTC	CASGTHRYGYTF	NA	TRBV12-5	NA	TRBJ1-2
TGTGCCACCAGGGGACTAGCGGGAAACACAGATACGCAGTATTTT	CATRGLAGNTDTQYF	TRBD2	TRBV15	NA	TRBJ2-3
TGCGCCAGCAGCCCCACGTCGACAGGGACTGGAAACACCATATATTTT	CASSPTSTGTGNTIYF	TRBD1	TRBV5-1	NA	TRBJ1-3
TGCGCCAGCAGCCTGACATCCCGAGGCATCTCTAATAATTCACCCCTCCACTTT	CASSLTSRGISNNSPLHF	NA	TRBV4-3	NA	TRBJ1-6
TGTGCCAGCAGTTCGACAGGCCCACCGTCGGAGCAGTACTTC	CASSSTGPPSEQYF	NA	TRBV6-5	NA	TRBJ2-7
TGTGCCAGCACGACAGTAAACACCGGGGAGCTGTTTTTT	CASTTVNTGELFF	NA	TRBV6-5	NA	TRBJ2-2
TGTGCCAGCAGCAACTCCGTTGGAGAGAACTATGGCTACACCTTC	CASSNSVGENYGYTF	NA	TRBV7-6	NA	TRBJ1-2
TGCGCCAGCAGCTTGGGGTCGACAGGAGGAGGCTACGAGCAGTACTTC	CASSLGSTGGGYEQYF	NA	TRBV5-1	NA	TRBJ2-7
TGTGCCAGCAGTGTCGACAGGGCTGAGACCCAGTACTTC	CASSVDRAETQYF	TRBD1	TRBV2	NA	TRBJ2-5
TGTGCCAGCAGCTGGGGTGTAGGAACAGATACGCAGTATTTT	CASSWGVGTDTQYF	NA	TRBV5-6	NA	TRBJ2-3
TGTGCCAGCAGTTACGGCGCTAGATCCTACGAGCAGTACTTC	CASSYGARSYEQYF	NA	TRBV6-5	NA	TRBJ2-7
TGCGCCAGCAGCGGAGGGGAGTTTGGGGAGACCCAGTACTTC	CASSGGEFGETQYF	NA	TRBV5-1	NA	TRBJ2-5
TGCGCCAGCAGCCGAACGGGAGGGAAGCAAGAGACCCAGTACTTC	CASSRTGGKQETQYF	TRBD2	TRBV5-1	NA	TRBJ2-5
TGTGCCAGCAGCACTGGGATAGGACAGCAAGAGACCCAGTACTTC	CASSTGIGQQETQYF	NA	TRBV6-5	NA	TRBJ2-5
TGCGCCAGCAGCCAAGATTTGGAGAGGGGGCAATACGAGCAGTACTTC	CASSQDLERGQYEQYF	TRBD1	TRBV4-3	NA	TRBJ2-7
TGTGCCAGCGCCTGGACAGGGGGCGCAAGGCTGTTTTTT	CASAWTGGARLFF	TRBD1	TRBV25-1	NA	TRBJ1-4
TGTGCCATCAGTGGAGGGGACAATCAGCCCCAGCATTTT	CAISGGDNQPQHF	NA	TRBV10-3	NA	TRBJ1-5
TGCGCCAGCAGCTCGGACAGCCCGAATAATTCACCCCTCCACTTT	CASSSDSPNNSPLHF	NA	TRBV5-1	NA	TRBJ1-6
TGCGCCAGCAGCCAAGGAGGTAGTCAGCCCCAGCATTTT	CASSQGGSQPQHF	NA	TRBV4-3	once	TRBJ1-5
TGCGCCAGCAGCTTAGGCAGGGGCCCTGAAGCTTTCTTT	CASSLGRGPEAFF	NA	TRBV5-1	NA	TRBJ1-1
TGTGCCACCAGCAGAGTGCAGGGTGGCGGGGGGCTCAACAATGAGCAGTTCTTC	CATSRVQGGGGLNNEQFF	TRBD2	TRBV15	NA	TRBJ2-1
TGTGCCAGCCGCCCAGGGACTAGCGGAGACTACGAGCAGTACTTC	CASRPGTSGDYEQYF	TRBD2	TRBV6-5	NA	TRBJ2-7
TGTGCCAGCAGCGTAGGGGCCGACAGTGGGACTAGCGGGACTCCCTACGAGCAGTACTTC	CASSVGADSGTSGTPYEQYF	TRBD2	TRBV9	few	TRBJ2-7
TGTGCCAGCAGCCATTCCTACGAGCAGTACTTC	CASSHSYEQYF	NA	TRBV7-9	few	TRBJ2-7
TGTGCCAGCAGCTTGGTCAGGGGCGGCACAGATACGCAGTATTTT	CASSLVRGGTDTQYF	NA	TRBV5-6	NA	TRBJ2-3
TGTGCCAGCAGAGGACTAGCGGTCAAAACCGGGGAGCTGTTTTTT	CASRGLAVKTGELFF	TRBD2	TRBV19	few	TRBJ2-2
TGCAGTGCTAGTGTATGGGGACAGCCCTTCTCTGGAAACACCATATATTTT	CSASVWGQPFSGNTIYF	TRBD1	TRBV20-1	NA	TRBJ1-3
TGTGCCAGCGCCTCGTTGGAGACCCAGTACTTC	CASASLETQYF	NA	TRBV11-2	NA	TRBJ2-5
TGTGCCAGCTCACCAATCCAGGGGGGAAACACCATATATTTT	CASSPIQGGNTIYF	NA	TRBV18	NA	TRBJ1-3
TGCGCCAGCAGCCCTGACAGGGGAGACTATGGCTACACCTTC	CASSPDRGDYGYTF	TRBD1	TRBV4-1	NA	TRBJ1-2
TGCGCCAGCAGCGGTCTCACTAGCACAGATACGCAGTATTTT	CASSGLTSTDTQYF	NA	TRBV5-1	NA	TRBJ2-3
TGTGCCACCAGTGATTGGACGGGGAACACCGGGGAGCTGTTTTTT	CATSDWTGNTGELFF	NA	TRBV24-1	NA	TRBJ2-2
TGTGCCAGTAGTATAGATCGGTGGAACACTGAAGCTTTCTTT	CASSIDRWNTEAFF	NA	TRBV19	NA	TRBJ1-1
TGTGCCACCTGCATTGGCGGCGGCAATCAGCCCCAGCATTTT	CATCIGGGNQPQHF	NA	TRBV10-3	NA	TRBJ1-5
TGTGCCAGCTCACCCCTAGGCGGCCAAGGAGGCTACACCTTC	CASSPLGGQGGYTF	NA	TRBV18	NA	TRBJ1-2
TGCGCCAGCAGCTTGCAAAAGGGGCCGGGGGAAAAACTGTTTTTT	CASSLQKGPGEKLFF	NA	TRBV5-1	NA	TRBJ1-4
TGTGCCAGCAGCCAATTTGGGGGCCAGACCCAGTACTTC	CASSQFGGQTQYF	NA	TRBV3-1/TRBV3-2	NA	TRBJ2-5
TGTGCCAGCAGCGCGGGACAGATCTCCGTCGGTGGCTACACCTTC	CASSAGQISVGGYTF	TRBD1	TRBV5-4	NA	TRBJ1-2
TGCGCCAGCTCGGGCGTCTCGAACACTGAAGCTTTCTTT	CASSGVSNTEAFF	NA	TRBV5-1	NA	TRBJ1-1